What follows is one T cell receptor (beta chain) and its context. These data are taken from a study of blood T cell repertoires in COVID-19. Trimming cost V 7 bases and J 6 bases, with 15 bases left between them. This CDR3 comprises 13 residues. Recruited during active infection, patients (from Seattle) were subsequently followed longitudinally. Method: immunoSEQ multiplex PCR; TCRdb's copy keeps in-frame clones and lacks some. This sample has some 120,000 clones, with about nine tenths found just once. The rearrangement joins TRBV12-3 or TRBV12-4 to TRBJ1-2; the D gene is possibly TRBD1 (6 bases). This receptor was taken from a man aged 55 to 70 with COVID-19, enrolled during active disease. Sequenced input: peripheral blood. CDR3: CASTPRGGHGYTF. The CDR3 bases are TGTGCCAGCACCCCCCGGGGGGGGCATGGCTACACCTTC.